This TCR beta chain was sequenced in a study of cytomegalovirus exposure and HLA in healthy donors. The study ran its PCR with 60 Vbeta and 13 Jbeta primers. Produced via immunoSEQ multiplex PCR; TCRdb's table is partial and in-frame only. The sample lists some 150,000 clones, 75% to 80% occurring once. The ends were cut back, 7 bases at V and 3 bases at J, with 10 bases in the middle. The CDR3 sequence is 13 residues long. The germline V gene encodes CDR1 LNHDA and CDR2 SQIVND (reference sequence). The receptor was isolated from a male donor in good health and CMV-seronegative. Source material: PBMCs. This chain joins TRBV19 and TRBJ1-5; no clear D gene. CDR3: CASNTGDNQPQHF. CDR3 nucleotide sequence: TGTGCCAGTAATACCGGGGACAATCAGCCCCAGCATTTT.